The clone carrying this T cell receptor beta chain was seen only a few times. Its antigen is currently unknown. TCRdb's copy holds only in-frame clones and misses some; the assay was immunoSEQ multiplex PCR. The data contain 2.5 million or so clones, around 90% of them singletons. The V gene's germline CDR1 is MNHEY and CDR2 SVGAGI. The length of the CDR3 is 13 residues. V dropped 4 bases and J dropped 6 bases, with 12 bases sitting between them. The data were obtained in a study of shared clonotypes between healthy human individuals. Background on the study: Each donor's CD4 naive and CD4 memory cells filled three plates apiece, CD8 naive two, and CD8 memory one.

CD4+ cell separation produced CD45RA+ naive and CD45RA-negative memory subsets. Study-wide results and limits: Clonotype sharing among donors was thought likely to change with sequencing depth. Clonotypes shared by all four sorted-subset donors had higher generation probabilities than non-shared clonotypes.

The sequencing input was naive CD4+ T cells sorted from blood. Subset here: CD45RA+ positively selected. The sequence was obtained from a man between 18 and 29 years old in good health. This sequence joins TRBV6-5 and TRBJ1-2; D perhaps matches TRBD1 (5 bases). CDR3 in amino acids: CASSSRDRDGYTF. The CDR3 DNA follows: TGTGCCAGCAGTTCCCGGGACCGGGATGGCTACACCTTC.